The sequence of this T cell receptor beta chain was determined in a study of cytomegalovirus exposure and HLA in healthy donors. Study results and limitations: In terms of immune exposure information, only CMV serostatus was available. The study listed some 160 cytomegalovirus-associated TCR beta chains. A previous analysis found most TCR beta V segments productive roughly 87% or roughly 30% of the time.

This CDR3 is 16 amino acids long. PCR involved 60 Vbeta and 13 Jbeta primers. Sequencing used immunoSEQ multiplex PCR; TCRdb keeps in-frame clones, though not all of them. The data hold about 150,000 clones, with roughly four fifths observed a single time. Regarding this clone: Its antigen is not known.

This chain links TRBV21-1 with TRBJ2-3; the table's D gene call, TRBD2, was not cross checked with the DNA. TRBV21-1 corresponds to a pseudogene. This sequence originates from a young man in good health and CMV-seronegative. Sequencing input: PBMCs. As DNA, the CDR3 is TGTGCCAGCAGTTGCGGGGACCTAGCAAGCACAGATACGCAGTATTTT. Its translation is CASSCGDLASTDTQYF.